The 25 T cell receptor beta chains in this list originate from one sample, sequenced in a study of breast tumors, draining lymph nodes, adjacent tissues. TCRdb called the multiplex PCR reads again in MiXCR, with one record for every CDR3 protein. The sample has about 21,000 distinct CDR3 sequences, roughly 40% seen once. The material sequenced was breast tumor tissue. The receptors come from a female donor with breast cancer. Some clones in this sample may be carry-over from other donors' samples.

The CDR3 DNA is TGTGCCAGCTCACCCGGGCCAAGGGCCACCGGGGAGCTGTTTTTT. This sequence encodes CASSPGPRATGELFF. The chain uses TRBV18 and TRBJ2-2; D ambiguous. V was trimmed by 3 bases and J by 4 bases, leaving 12 bases between them. Per the germline V gene, CDR1 is KGHSH and CDR2 is LQKENI. The CDR3 sequence is 15 residues long.

This clonotype was detected ten times or more. The chain joins TRBV5-1 to TRBJ2-7; D may correspond to TRBD1 or TRBD2 (6 bases each). The V and J ends lost 0 bases and 0 bases respectively, with 16 bases between them. The CDR3 extends over 17 amino acids. Germline assignment: CDR1 SGHRS and CDR2 YFSETQ. CDR3 loop: CASSLAEGGTPSYEQYF. As DNA, the CDR3 is TGCGCCAGCAGCTTGGCCGAGGGGGGCACACCCTCCTACGAGCAGTACTTC.

The chain is built from TRBV5-4 and TRBJ2-7, with TRBD1 matching over 9 bases. This CDR3 spans 14 amino acids. J gave up 6 bases and V 5 bases, and 9 bases lay outside the gene matches. CDR1 is SGHNT, CDR2 YYREEE, per germline (reference sequence). CDR3 DNA sequence: TGTGCCAGCAGTCCTGACAGGGGGTATTGCGAGCAGTACTTC. Translation gives CASSPDRGYCEQYF.

By sample fraction, this clonotype is medium-sized. The chain uses TRBV7-3 and TRBJ1-3; 10 bases match TRBD1. This CDR3 is built from 16 residues. V was clipped by 5 bases and J by 2 bases; unmatched bases: 6. Germline assignment: CDR1 SGHTA and CDR2 FQGTGA. The CDR3 spells CASSPGQGQAGNTIYF. The CDR3 coding sequence is TGTGCCAGCAGCCCGGGACAGGGGCAGGCTGGAAACACCATATATTTT.

This clonotype was seen at least ten times. This may come from a read error, since a much larger clone is one base off. The rearrangement uses TRBV7-2 and TRBJ2-5; D is undetermined. The germline CDR1 and CDR2 sequences are SGHTA and FQGNSA. CDR3 size: 15 residues. CDR3 sequence reads: CASSLGIASQETQHF. The CDR3, as DNA: TGTGCCAGCAGCTTAGGTATAGCATCCCAAGAGACCCAGCACTTC.

This clonotype was seen ten or more times. V usage is TRBV13 and J usage is TRBJ2-6; the D is unclear. The V end lost 5 bases, the J end lost 0 bases, and 14 bases lay between the germline ends. CDR3 length equals 17 residues. The germline V gene encodes CDR1 PRHDT and CDR2 FYEKMQ (reference sequence). CDR3 bases: TGTGCCAGCAGCCCCCCCAACACCGTCTCTGGGGCCAACGTCCTGACTTTC. The encoded protein is CASSPPNTVSGANVLTF.

Many counts were recorded for this clonotype. This chain joins TRBV12-3 or TRBV12-4 and TRBJ1-5; no reliable D call. The CDR3 runs to 15 residues. Trimming stripped 2 bases from V and 2 bases from J, with 10 bases between. The CDR3 coding sequence is TGTGCCAGCAGTTTAAGGGAATCTGGCAATCAGCCCCAGCATTTT. Translating gives CASSLRESGNQPQHF.

The chain joins TRBV10-3 to TRBJ2-7; the match to TRBD1 covers 9 bases. Germline CDR1 is ENHRY and CDR2 is SYGVKD. This CDR3 comprises 17 residues. V gave up 10 bases and J gave up 0 bases; unmatched junction bases: 16. CDR3 amino acids: CATKSNPGQGDSYEQYF. The CDR3 DNA reads TGTGCCACCAAGAGTAATCCGGGACAGGGCGACTCCTACGAGCAGTACTTC.

This clonotype was counted at least ten times. V usage is TRBV29-1 and J usage is TRBJ1-2; TRBD1 might be the D (6 bases). CDR3 size: 14 residues. V lost 4 bases to trimming and J lost 8 bases, with 20 bases between them. From germline, CDR1 is SQVTM and CDR2 ANQGSEA. The CDR3 DNA reads as TGCAGCGTTGTCGGTGAAAACAGGGCTCTGGGCTACACCTTC. Encoded protein: CSVVGENRALGYTF.

This chain links TRBV25-1 with TRBJ2-2, with 7 bases that match TRBD1. V shed 5 bases, J shed 6 bases, and the junction held 6 bases outside the gene matches. The CDR3 spans 14 residues. Germline CDR1 MGHDK, CDR2 SYGVNS. The CDR3 sequence is CASSTHRGSGELFF. CDR3 sequence (DNA): TGTGCCAGCAGTACACACAGGGGATCCGGGGAGCTGTTTTTT.

This chain connects TRBV5-5 to TRBJ2-3; D may be TRBD2 (5 bases). The ends were cut back, 4 bases at V and 2 bases at J, with 11 bases in the middle. The CDR3 runs to 14 residues. Germline loops: CDR1 SGHKS, CDR2 YYEKEE (reference sequence). The CDR3 is CASSLSEYTDTQYF. CDR3 coding DNA: TGTGCCAGCAGCCTTAGCGAATACACAGATACGCAGTATTTT.

The rearrangement uses TRBV6-5 and TRBJ1-2; D not resolved. The CDR3 totals 16 residues. Germline V CDR1 and CDR2: MNHEY, SVGAGI. The V gene lost 0 bases and the J gene lost 8 bases, with 19 bases spanning the gap. DNA for the CDR3: TGTGCCAGCAGTTACTCGGGGTATCGGGGTAGGGAGGGCTACACCTTC. Amino acids: CASSYSGYRGREGYTF.

In its sample, this clonotype was seen many times. The chain recombines TRBV20-1 with TRBJ2-3, with TRBD2 identical over 8 bases. V dropped 7 bases and J dropped 0; count of bases not matched to a gene: 6. The CDR3 is 14 amino acids. Germline lookup yields CDR1 DFQATT and CDR2 SNEGSKA (reference sequence). CDR3 sequence reads: CSVTSGASTDTQYF. The CDR3, as DNA: TGCAGTGTCACTAGCGGTGCTAGCACAGATACGCAGTATTTT.

This clonotype was counted at least ten times. V usage is TRBV29-1 and J usage is TRBJ1-2, with TRBD1 matching 7 bases. The CDR3 sequence is 13 residues long. J gave up 8 bases and V 5 bases, and 11 bases lay outside the gene matches. CDR1 and CDR2 from the germline V gene are SQVTM and ANQGSEA. The DNA for the CDR3 is TGCAGCGTTTCTGACAGGGCCCTTCGGGGCTACACCTTC. It specifies CSVSDRALRGYTF.

In its sample, this clonotype was seen many times. A much larger clonotype is one base distant, so this may be a read error. This chain uses TRBV5-1 with TRBJ2-5; 10 nucleotides match TRBD1. The germline gives CDR1 SGHRS, CDR2 YFSETQ. Trimming took 5 bases from V and 9 from J; bases not matched to a gene: 10. The CDR3 runs 14 residues. CDR3 DNA: TGCGCCAGCAGACGGACAGGGGGGCAGGACGCCCAGTACTTC. Translated, it gives CASRRTGGQDAQYF.

This chain connects TRBV9 to TRBJ2-1; the match to TRBD2 covers 10 bases. This CDR3 comprises 16 residues. Looked up from germline, CDR1 is SGDLS and CDR2 is YYNGEE. Unmatched junction bases numbered 1, after V lost 0 bases and J lost 1 base. The CDR3 DNA reads TGTGCCAGCAGCGTAGGACTAGCGGGTTCCTACAATGAGCAGTTCTTC. Its translation: CASSVGLAGSYNEQFF.

The chain joins TRBV28 to TRBJ1-5, with D uncertain. Looked up from germline, CDR1 is MDHEN and CDR2 is SYDVKM. V gave up 8 bases and J gave up 7 bases, with 15 bases separating them. The CDR3 covers 13 residues. The DNA for the CDR3 is TGTGCCAGCGTGCCTCGTTTGGCCCAGCCCCAGCATTTT. Encoded protein: CASVPRLAQPQHF.

At least ten counts were recorded for this clonotype. The chain couples TRBV5-1 to TRBJ2-1; TRBD1 agrees at 9 bases. V lost 4 bases, J lost 2 bases, and 7 bases stayed unmatched. Germline V CDR1 and CDR2: SGHRS, YFSETQ. This CDR3 region has 16 residues. DNA of the CDR3: TGCGCCAGCAGCCCCGGGACAGGGACACCCTACAATGAGCAGTTCTTC. Translated, it gives CASSPGTGTPYNEQFF.

The chain recombines TRBV10-2 with TRBJ1-2; D is perhaps TRBD1 (6 bases). CDR3 size: 12 residues. Germline CDR1 WSHSY, CDR2 SAAADI. V gave up 3 bases and J gave up 7 bases, with 9 bases separating them. The CDR3 nucleotides are TGCGCCAGCAGTGACCCAGGGGCTGGCTACACCTTC. It is translated as CASSDPGAGYTF.

The genes are TRBV11-1 and TRBJ1-1; TRBD1 matches 7 bases. CDR1 SGHAT and CDR2 FQDESV come from the germline V gene (reference sequence). V shed 4 bases, J shed 12 bases, and the junction held 11 bases outside the gene matches. This CDR3 contains 13 residues. Here the CDR3 DNA reads TGTGCCAGCAGCTCCAGACAGGGAGGTGAGACTTTCTTT. Translated, it gives CASSSRQGGETFF.

This clonotype was found many times. The chain uses TRBV10-1 and TRBJ2-1; no clear D. Germline V CDR1 and CDR2: WNHNN, SYGVQD (reference sequence). Deletions cut 0 bases from V and 3 bases from J, with 12 bases between. The CDR3 contains 16 residues. The CDR3 region is CASSESSGDLYNEQFF. In DNA, the CDR3 is TGCGCCAGCAGTGAGTCGAGTGGGGATCTCTACAATGAGCAGTTCTTC.

By proportion, this clonotype is medium-sized. The chain combines TRBV5-1 with TRBJ2-7, with 7 nucleotides matching TRBD1. The trim removed 5 bases at V and 6 bases at J, leaving 14 bases unmatched. Per germline, CDR1 SGHRS and CDR2 YFSETQ. CDR3 length equals 15 residues. The CDR3, as DNA: TGCGCCAGCAGTTATCCCCGGGACAGTAGCTCCGAGCAGTACTTC. The encoded protein is CASSYPRDSSSEQYF.

This clonotype was detected ten times or more. The rearrangement links TRBV11-2 to TRBJ1-3; D is unresolved. This CDR3 is 17 amino acids long. Trimming left V 1 base short and J 4 bases short, with 17 bases between. CDR1 SGHAT and CDR2 FQNNGV come from the germline V gene. DNA for the CDR3: TGTGCCAGCAGCTTAGGCCGCAGGTCTTTAAGCGGAAACACCATATATTTT. Its translation is CASSLGRRSLSGNTIYF.

This clonotype turned up a few times. The gene calls are TRBV2 and TRBJ2-7; D gene unclear. This CDR3 contains 11 residues. Germline CDR1 is SNHLY and CDR2 is FYNNEI. V lost 4 bases, J lost 6 bases, and 7 bases lay in between. The CDR3 DNA sequence: TGTGCCAGCAGTGCAGGCTCCGAGCAGTACTTC. Its protein product is CASSAGSEQYF. Filled out from reference TRBV2 and TRBJ2-7, the complete variable domain reads EPEVTQTPSHQVTQMGQEVILRCVPISNHLYFYWYRQILGQKVEFLVSFYNNEISEKSEIFDDQFSVERPDGSNFTLKIRSTKLEDSAMYFCASSAGSEQYFGPGTRLTVT.

This chain connects TRBV14 to TRBJ2-4; D uncertain. The germline CDR1 and CDR2 sequences are SGHDN and FVKESK. The CDR3 consists of 13 residues. V lost 4 bases and J lost 11, with 15 bases in between. The CDR3: CASSLNGIRVQYF. DNA for the CDR3: TGTGCCAGCAGCCTCAATGGGATTAGGGTTCAGTACTTC.